Given below is one T cell receptor beta chain in context. Some clones are missing from TCRdb's copy, which holds only in-frame ones; the method was immunoSEQ multiplex PCR. The repertoire holds about 120,000 clones, with roughly three quarters as singletons. The data derive from a study of blood T cell repertoires in COVID-19. Study-wide background: Specimens from acute and convalescent COVID-19 originated in the United States, Italy and Spain. T cells, B-cell-depleted T cells, or PBMCs supplied cDNA or gDNA.

There are 15 residues in the CDR3. The V gene lost 5 bases and the J gene lost 5 bases, with 19 bases spanning the gap. Per the germline V gene, CDR1 is MNHEY and CDR2 is SMNVEV (reference sequence). Sample: peripheral blood. This chain uses TRBV27 with TRBJ2-7; D is perhaps TRBD1 (6 bases). This TCR came from a human donor in a cohort sampled during active COVID-19. The DNA for the CDR3 is TGTGCCAGCAGTCCCGCTGGGTTTTCAGGGGACGAGCAGTACTTC. Translating it yields CASSPAGFSGDEQYF.